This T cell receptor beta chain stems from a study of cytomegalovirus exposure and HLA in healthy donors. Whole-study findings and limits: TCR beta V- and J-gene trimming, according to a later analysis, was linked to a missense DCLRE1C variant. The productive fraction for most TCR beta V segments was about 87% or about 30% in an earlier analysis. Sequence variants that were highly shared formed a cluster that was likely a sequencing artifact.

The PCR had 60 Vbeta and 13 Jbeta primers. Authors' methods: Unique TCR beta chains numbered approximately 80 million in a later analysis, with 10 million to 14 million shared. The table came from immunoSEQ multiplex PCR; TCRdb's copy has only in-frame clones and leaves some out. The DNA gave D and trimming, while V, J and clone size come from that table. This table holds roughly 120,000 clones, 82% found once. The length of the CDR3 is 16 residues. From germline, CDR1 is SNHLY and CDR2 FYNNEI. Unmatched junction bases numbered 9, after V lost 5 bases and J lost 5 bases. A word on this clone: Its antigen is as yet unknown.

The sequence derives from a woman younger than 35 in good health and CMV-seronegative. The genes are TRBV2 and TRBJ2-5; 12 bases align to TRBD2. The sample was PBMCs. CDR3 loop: CASSPFTSGRSETQYF. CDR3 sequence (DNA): TGTGCCAGCAGTCCCTTTACTAGCGGGAGGTCTGAGACCCAGTACTTC. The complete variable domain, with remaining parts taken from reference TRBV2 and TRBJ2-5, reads EPEVTQTPSHQVTQMGQEVILRCVPISNHLYFYWYRQILGQKVEFLVSFYNNEISEKSEIFDDQFSVERPDGSNFTLKIRSTKLEDSAMYFCASSPFTSGRSETQYFGPGTRLLVL.